A single sample is the source of the 10 T cell receptor beta chains below, sequenced in a study of blood T cells in healthy people across ages. A J-beta primer mix and a sample-barcoded 5' primer were used in a second PCR of about 7 to 11 cycles. MiXCR, applied by TCRdb to the 5' RACE reads, yields one record per CDR3 protein. The sample yields 700,000 to 950,000 distinct CDR3 sequences, about 40% seen once. Sequenced sample: blood. The receptors shown here come from a woman aged 55-70 years in good health.

This clonotype was picked up many times. J is TRBJ2-1 and V is TRBV29-1; no clear D. This CDR3 has 12 amino acids. Germline loops: CDR1 SQVTM, CDR2 ANQGSEA. Deletions cut 0 bases from V and 4 bases from J, with 4 bases between. CDR3 region: CSVEDRYNEQFF. The CDR3 DNA is TGCAGCGTTGAAGATAGGTACAATGAGCAGTTCTTC.

The sample holds a few counts of this clonotype. This chain uses TRBV25-1 with TRBJ2-7; unclear D gene. The CDR3 extends over 10 amino acids. From germline, CDR1 is MGHDK and CDR2 SYGVNS. Trimming pared 8 bases from V and 5 bases from J, leaving 7 bases between. The CDR3 DNA reads as TGTGCCAGCGGTTTCAACGAGCAGTACTTC. The encoded protein is CASGFNEQYF.

The rearrangement uses TRBV29-1 and TRBJ2-1; D is perhaps TRBD1 or TRBD2 (5 bases each). Germline V CDR1 and CDR2: SQVTM, ANQGSEA. This CDR3 contains 15 residues. With 0 bases removed from V and 10 bases from J, the gap between germline ends came to 19 bases. CDR3 DNA sequence: TGCAGCGTTGAAGACTCCGACAGCGGATTGGTGGAGCAGTTCTTC. Translated: CSVEDSDSGLVEQFF.

This clonotype has at least ten counts. The gene calls are TRBV29-1 and TRBJ1-2; D might be TRBD1 (5 bases). V was clipped by 8 bases and J by 2 bases, with 9 bases between them. The CDR3 is made up of 11 amino acids. Germline V gene sequence: CDR1 SQVTM, CDR2 ANQGSEA. The DNA of the CDR3 is TGCAGCTCGACAGAGAACTATGGCTACACCTTC. Protein product: CSSTENYGYTF.

This clonotype was seen a few times. This rearrangement joins TRBV20-1 to TRBJ2-3; 8 positions agree with TRBD1. This CDR3 is 16 amino acids long. V was pared by 3 bases and J by 1 base, with 9 bases of the junction left unmatched. Germline CDR1 reads DFQATT; CDR2 reads SNEGSKA (reference sequence). CDR3 bases: TGCAGTGCTAGGTCGTCGACAGGGGCCCGCACAGATACGCAGTATTTT. Translated, it gives CSARSSTGARTDTQYF.

J is TRBJ2-5 and V is TRBV10-3; TRBD2 matches at 7 bases. V lost 4 bases, J lost 7 bases, and 3 bases stayed unmatched. The CDR3 has 12 residues. From germline, CDR1 is ENHRY and CDR2 SYGVKD. The CDR3 region has the DNA TGTGCCATCAGTGGGGAGGGGTGGACCCAGTACTTC. It yields the protein CAISGEGWTQYF.

V usage is TRBV20-1 and J usage is TRBJ2-5; D is ambiguous. Germline-derived CDR1 and CDR2 are DFQATT and SNEGSKA (reference sequence). The germline V and J ends were trimmed by 6 bases and 2 bases, with 4 bases remaining between them. The CDR3 spans 10 residues. This chain's CDR3 is CSAVQETQYF. CDR3 coding DNA: TGCAGTGCCGTGCAAGAGACCCAGTACTTC.

J is TRBJ1-2 and V is TRBV30; D not resolved. Per the germline V gene, CDR1 is GTSNPN and CDR2 is SVGIG (reference sequence). V gave up 1 base and J gave up 4 bases, with 19 bases separating them. The CDR3 is made up of 16 amino acids. The CDR3 DNA is TGTGCCTGGAGTGCGCTGGGTCAGGCGTCCCTCTATGGCTACACCTTC. Protein sequence: CAWSALGQASLYGYTF.

This clonotype was seen at least ten times. The rearrangement uses TRBV10-3 and TRBJ2-1, with 13 bases that match TRBD2. The CDR3 length is 13 residues. J was trimmed by 10 bases and V by 9 bases; bases with no gene match: 6. The V gene's germline CDR1 is ENHRY and CDR2 SYGVKD. CDR3 in amino acids: CAIRGLAGTEQFF. The CDR3 DNA reads as TGTGCCATTCGGGGACTAGCGGGGACAGAGCAGTTCTTC.

CDR3 amino acids: CASSQEVGQGAYGYTF. CDR3 nucleotides: TGCGCCAGCAGCCAAGAAGTCGGACAGGGGGCTTATGGCTACACCTTC. The genes are TRBV4-3 and TRBJ1-2; 11 bases are shared with TRBD1. This CDR3 is built from 16 residues. Looked up from germline, CDR1 is LGHNA and CDR2 is YSLEER. V dropped 0 bases and J dropped 5; count of bases not matched to a gene: 5.